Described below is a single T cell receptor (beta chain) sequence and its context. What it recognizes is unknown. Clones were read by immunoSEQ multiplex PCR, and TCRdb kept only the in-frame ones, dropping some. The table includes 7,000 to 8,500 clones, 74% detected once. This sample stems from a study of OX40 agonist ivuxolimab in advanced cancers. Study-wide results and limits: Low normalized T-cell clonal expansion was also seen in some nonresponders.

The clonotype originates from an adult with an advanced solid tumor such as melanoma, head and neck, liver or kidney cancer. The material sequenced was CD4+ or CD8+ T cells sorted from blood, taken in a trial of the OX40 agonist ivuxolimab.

CDR3 region: CASSLELLAGQETQYF. The CDR3, as DNA: TGTGCCAGCAGCTTGGAGCTACTAGCGGGGCAAGAGACCCAGTACTTC. This sequence joins TRBV5-8 and TRBJ2-5; 10 positions match TRBD2. The CDR3 length is 16 residues. With 0 bases clipped from V and 2 bases from J, the junction kept 4 bases outside the gene matches. From germline, CDR1 is SGHTS and CDR2 YDEGEE.